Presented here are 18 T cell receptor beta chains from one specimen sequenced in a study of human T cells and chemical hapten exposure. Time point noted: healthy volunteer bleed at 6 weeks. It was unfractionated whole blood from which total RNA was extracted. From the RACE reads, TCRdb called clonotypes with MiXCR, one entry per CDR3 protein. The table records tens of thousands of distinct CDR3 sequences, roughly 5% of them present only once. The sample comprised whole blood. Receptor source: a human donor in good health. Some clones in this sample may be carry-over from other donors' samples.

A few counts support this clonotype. CDR3 sequence: CASSLYQVGNTIYF. CDR3 coding DNA: TGTGCCAGCAGCTTGTACCAGGTTGGAAACACCATATATTTT. This chain links TRBV5-4 with TRBJ1-3, with D unresolved. CDR3 length: 14 amino acids. The germline gives CDR1 SGHNT, CDR2 YYREEE (reference sequence). V was clipped by 1 base and J by 3 bases, with 8 bases between them.

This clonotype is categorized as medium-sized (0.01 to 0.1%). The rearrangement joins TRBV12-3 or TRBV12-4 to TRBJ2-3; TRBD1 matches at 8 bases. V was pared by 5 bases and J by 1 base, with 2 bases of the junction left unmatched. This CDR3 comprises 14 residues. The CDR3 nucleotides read TGTGCCAGCAGTCCGGGACAGGGCACAGATACGCAGTATTTT. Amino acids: CASSPGQGTDTQYF.

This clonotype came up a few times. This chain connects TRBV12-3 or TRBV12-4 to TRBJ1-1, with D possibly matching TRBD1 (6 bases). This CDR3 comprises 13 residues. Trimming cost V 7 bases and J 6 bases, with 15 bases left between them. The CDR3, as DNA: TGTGCCAGCAAGGTCCAGGGGATCCCTGAAGCTTTCTTT. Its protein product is CASKVQGIPEAFF.

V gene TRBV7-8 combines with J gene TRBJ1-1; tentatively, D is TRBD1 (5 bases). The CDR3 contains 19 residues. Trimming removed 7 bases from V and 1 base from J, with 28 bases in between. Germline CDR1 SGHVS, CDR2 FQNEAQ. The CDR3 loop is CASTPGTTWGWGRNTEAFF. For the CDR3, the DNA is TGTGCCAGCACCCCGGGGACGACATGGGGCTGGGGTAGGAACACTGAAGCTTTCTTT.

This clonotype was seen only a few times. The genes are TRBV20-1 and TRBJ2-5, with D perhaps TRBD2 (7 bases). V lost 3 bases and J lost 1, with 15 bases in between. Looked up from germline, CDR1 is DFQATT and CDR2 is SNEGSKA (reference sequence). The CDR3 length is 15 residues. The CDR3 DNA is TGCAGTGCTAGTCAAGGGGGGGTTGCCCAAGAGACCCAGTACTTC. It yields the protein CSASQGGVAQETQYF.

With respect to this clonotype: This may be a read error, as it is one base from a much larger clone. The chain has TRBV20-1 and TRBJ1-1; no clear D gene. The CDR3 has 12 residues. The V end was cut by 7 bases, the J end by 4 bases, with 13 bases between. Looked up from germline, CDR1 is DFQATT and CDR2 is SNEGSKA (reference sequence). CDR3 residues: CSGHAPSTEAFF. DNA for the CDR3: TGCAGTGGACACGCTCCGAGCACTGAAGCTTTCTTT.

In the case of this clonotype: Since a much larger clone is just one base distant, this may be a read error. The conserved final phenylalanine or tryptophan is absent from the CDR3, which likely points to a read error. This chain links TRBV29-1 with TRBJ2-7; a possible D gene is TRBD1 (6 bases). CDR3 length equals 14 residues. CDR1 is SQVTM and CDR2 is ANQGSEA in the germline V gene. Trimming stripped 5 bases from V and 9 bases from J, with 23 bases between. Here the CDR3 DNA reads TGCAGCGTTCTCTTGGCAGGGGAACAGTGGGGGCAGTACCTC. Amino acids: CSVLLAGEQWGQYL.

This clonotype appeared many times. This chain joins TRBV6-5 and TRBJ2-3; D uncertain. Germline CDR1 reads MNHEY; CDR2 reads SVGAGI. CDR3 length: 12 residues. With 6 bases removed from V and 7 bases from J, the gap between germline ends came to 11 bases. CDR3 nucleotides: TGTGCCAGCAGCTCACAACGAAATACGCAGTATTTT. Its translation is CASSSQRNTQYF.

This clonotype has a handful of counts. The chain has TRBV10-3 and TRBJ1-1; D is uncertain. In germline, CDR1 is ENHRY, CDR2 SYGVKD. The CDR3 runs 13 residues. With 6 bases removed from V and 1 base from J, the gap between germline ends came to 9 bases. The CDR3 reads CAISTDGNTEAFF. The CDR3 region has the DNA TGTGCCATCAGCACGGATGGGAACACTGAAGCTTTCTTT.

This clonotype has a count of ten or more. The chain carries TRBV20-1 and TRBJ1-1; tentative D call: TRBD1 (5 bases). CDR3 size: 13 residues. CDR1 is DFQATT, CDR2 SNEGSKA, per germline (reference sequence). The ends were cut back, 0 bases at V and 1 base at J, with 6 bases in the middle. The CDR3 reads CSARDGQNTEAFF. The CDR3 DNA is TGCAGTGCTAGAGACGGACAGAACACTGAAGCTTTCTTT.

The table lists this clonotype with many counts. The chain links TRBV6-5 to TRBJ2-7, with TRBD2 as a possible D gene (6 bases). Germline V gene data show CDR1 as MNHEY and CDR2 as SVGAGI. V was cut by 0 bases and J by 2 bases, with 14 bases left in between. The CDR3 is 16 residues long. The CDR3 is CASSYSGGLEAYEQYF. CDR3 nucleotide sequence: TGTGCCAGCAGTTACTCGGGGGGACTGGAGGCCTACGAGCAGTACTTC.

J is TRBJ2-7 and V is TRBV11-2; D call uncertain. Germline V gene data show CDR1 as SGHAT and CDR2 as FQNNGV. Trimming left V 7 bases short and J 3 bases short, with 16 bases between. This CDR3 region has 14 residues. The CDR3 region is CASTHYGIIYEQYF. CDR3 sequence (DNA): TGTGCCAGCACCCATTACGGCATTATCTACGAGCAGTACTTC.

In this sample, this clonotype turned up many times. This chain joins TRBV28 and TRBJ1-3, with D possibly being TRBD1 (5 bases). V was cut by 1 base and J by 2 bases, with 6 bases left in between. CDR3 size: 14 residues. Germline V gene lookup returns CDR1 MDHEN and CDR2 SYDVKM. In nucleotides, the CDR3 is TGTGCCAGCAGTTTATTAGGGGCTGGAAACACCATATATTTT. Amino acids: CASSLLGAGNTIYF.

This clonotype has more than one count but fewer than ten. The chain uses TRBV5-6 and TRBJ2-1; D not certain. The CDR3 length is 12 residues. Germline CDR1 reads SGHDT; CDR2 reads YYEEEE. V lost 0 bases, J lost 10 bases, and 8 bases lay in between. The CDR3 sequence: CASSLGGWEQFF. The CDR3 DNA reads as TGTGCCAGCAGCTTGGGAGGTTGGGAGCAGTTCTTC.

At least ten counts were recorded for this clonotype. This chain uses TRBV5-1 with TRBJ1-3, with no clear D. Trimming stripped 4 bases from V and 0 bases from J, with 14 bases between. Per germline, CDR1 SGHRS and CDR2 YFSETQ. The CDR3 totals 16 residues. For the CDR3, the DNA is TGCGCCAGCAGCCCGACGTTCGGCAGCTCTGGAAACACCATATATTTT. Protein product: CASSPTFGSSGNTIYF.

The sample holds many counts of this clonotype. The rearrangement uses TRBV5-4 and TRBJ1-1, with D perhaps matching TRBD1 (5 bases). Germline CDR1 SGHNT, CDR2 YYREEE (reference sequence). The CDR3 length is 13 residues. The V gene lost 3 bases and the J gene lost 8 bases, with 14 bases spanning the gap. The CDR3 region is CASSSWGGGEAFF. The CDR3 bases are TGTGCCAGCAGCTCATGGGGGGGTGGGGAAGCTTTCTTT.

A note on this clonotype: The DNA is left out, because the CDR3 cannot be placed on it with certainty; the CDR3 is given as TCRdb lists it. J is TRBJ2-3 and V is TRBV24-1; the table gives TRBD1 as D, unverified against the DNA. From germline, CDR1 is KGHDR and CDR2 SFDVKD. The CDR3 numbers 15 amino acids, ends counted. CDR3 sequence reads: CATSDFGPGTDTQYF.

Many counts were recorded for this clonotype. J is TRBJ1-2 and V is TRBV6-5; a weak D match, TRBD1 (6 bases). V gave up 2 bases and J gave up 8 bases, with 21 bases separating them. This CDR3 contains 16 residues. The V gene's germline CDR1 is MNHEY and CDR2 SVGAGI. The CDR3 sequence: CASSYTLTTGIFGYTF. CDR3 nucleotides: TGTGCCAGCAGTTACACACTAACTACAGGGATATTCGGCTACACCTTC.